Described below is a single T cell receptor (beta chain) sequence and its context. The CDR3 spans 16 residues. Germline loops: CDR1 SGHDN, CDR2 FVKESK. The J segment lost 2 bases and the V segment lost 4 bases, leaving 10 bases of the junction unmatched. Ten immunoSEQ deep assay plates held the unsorted PBMC DNA. Original methodology: ImmunoSEQ junction-only sequences lacked quality scores, so their filtering differed. Profiled with immunoSEQ multiplex PCR; TCRdb holds only in-frame clones, not every one. V and J calls and clone size come straight from that table; D and trimming were deduced from the DNA. Among hundreds of thousands of clones listed, around 77% were seen once. Participating donors were healthy, HIV-negative adults free of recent acute infections or vaccinations. These data come from a study of shared clonotypes between healthy human individuals.

The receptor's source is a middle-aged woman in good health. Some clones in this sample may be carry-over from other donors' samples. The chain recombines TRBV14 with TRBJ1-1; 7 bases match TRBD1. Sequences were obtained from PBMCs. The CDR3 region is CASSPRQGVDNTEAFF. Written as DNA, the CDR3 is TGTGCCAGCAGCCCCAGACAGGGAGTAGATAACACTGAAGCTTTCTTT.